This T cell receptor (beta chain) was sequenced for a study of blood T cell repertoires in COVID-19. Looking at the study overall: Samples taken during acute and convalescent COVID-19 were collected in the United States, Italy and Spain. PBMCs, B-cell-depleted T cells, or T cells provided the cDNA or gDNA that made up the material.

Under the authors' procedure: By means of reference gene primer amplification, nucleated cell counts were estimated. Profiled with immunoSEQ multiplex PCR; TCRdb holds only in-frame clones, not every one. The V and J calls and clone size come from that table; D and trimming were worked out from the DNA. The sample has 200,000 to 250,000 clones, 82% seen once. Either two negative PCRs, clearance, or symptom resolution qualified Cohort 3 donors as recovered. The sequence was obtained from a woman in her sixties who had recovered from COVID-19. The source material was PBMCs or T cells enriched from blood (not recorded which).

CDR3 in amino acids: CASKGGTGELFF. CDR3 DNA: TGTGCCTCTAAGGGGGGGACCGGGGAGCTGTTTTTT. The chain is built from TRBV10-3 and TRBJ2-2, with TRBD2 as a possible D gene (7 bases). Germline V CDR1 and CDR2: ENHRY, SYGVKD. V lost 11 bases, J lost 5 bases, and 12 bases lay in between. This CDR3 has 12 amino acids.